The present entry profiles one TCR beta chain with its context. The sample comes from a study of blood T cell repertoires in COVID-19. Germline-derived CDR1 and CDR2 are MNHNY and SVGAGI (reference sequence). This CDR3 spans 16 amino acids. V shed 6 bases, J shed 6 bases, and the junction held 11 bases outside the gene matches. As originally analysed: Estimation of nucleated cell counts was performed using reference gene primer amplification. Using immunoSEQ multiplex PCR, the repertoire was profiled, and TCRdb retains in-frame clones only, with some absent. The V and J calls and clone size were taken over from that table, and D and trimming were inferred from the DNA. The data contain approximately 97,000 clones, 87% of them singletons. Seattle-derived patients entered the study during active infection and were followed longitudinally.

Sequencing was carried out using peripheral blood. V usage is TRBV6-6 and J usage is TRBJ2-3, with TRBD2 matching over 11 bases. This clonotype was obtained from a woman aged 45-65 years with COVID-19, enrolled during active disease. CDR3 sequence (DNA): TGTGCCAGCAGCCCACCCGGGACTAGCGGCGCGGATACGCAGTATTTT. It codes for CASSPPGTSGADTQYF.